The text below deals with one T cell receptor beta chain. Antigen unknown. The source of the sample is a study of graft-versus-host responses after intestinal transplantation. About the study: Multivisceral, liver-intestinal, or isolated intestinal transplants were performed in recipients. Tacrolimus and steroids were given for two to three years to all recipients after anti-thymocyte globulin induction. General study points: Individuals carrying graft-donor T cell macrochimerism showed high graft-versus-host to host-versus-graft clonal ratios in allografts. GvH clonotypes were identified within recipient marrow, with a subset emerging first in ileum or blood.

Assay: immunoSEQ multiplex PCR; the TCRdb copy retains only in-frame clones and omits some. The sample consists of about 81,000 clones, 80% to 95% of them appearing once. The CDR3 consists of 14 residues. CDR1 is LNHDA and CDR2 is SQIVND in the germline V gene (reference sequence). V lost 7 bases, J lost 7 bases, and 8 bases stayed unmatched. This sequence originates from a human donor who was the organ donor for an intestinal transplant. The J gene is TRBJ2-1, the V gene TRBV19, with TRBD2 matching over 9 bases. The specimen was unstimulated CD4+ T cells sorted from spleen or lymph node cells, collected before transplant. CDR3 sequence reads: CASNWRGGGNEQFF. The CDR3 DNA sequence: TGTGCCAGTAACTGGCGGGGGGGCGGGAATGAGCAGTTCTTC.